This TCR beta chain was sequenced in a study of ipilimumab plus nivolumab after autologous stem cell transplantation. Sequenced by immunoSEQ multiplex PCR; TCRdb stores in-frame clones only, minus some. The sample carries approximately 20,000 clones, about 80% recorded once. Germline values: CDR1 MDHEN, CDR2 SYDVKM. This CDR3 has 11 residues. Trimming removed 5 bases at V and 8 bases at J, with 9 bases between. Specimen: PBMCs, collected in a trial of ipilimumab plus nivolumab as post-transplant consolidation. The receptor was derived from a male donor with diffuse large B-cell lymphoma. V usage is TRBV28 and J usage is TRBJ1-1, with D uncertain. DNA for the CDR3: TGTGCCAGCAGTCCCATTCACGAAGCTTTCTTT. Translated: CASSPIHEAFF.